Each of the 8 T cell receptor beta chains below was sequenced from the same sample in a study of Graves' ophthalmopathy and Graves' hyperthyroidism. Amplification of the TCR beta CDR3 regions used RNA transcripts (as template). Second-round multiplex PCR came after a first-round RT-PCR that employed HTBI primers. TCRdb passed the multiplex PCR reads through MiXCR, listing each CDR3 protein once. The repertoire consists of about 480,000 distinct CDR3 sequences, with under 15% occurring once and the leading ten covering about 9.4%. Sequenced material: blood. Source of these receptors: a woman younger than 45 with Graves' ophthalmopathy.

This clonotype was seen many times. V and J are TRBV18 and TRBJ2-6; TRBD1 might be the D (6 bases). V was trimmed by 3 bases and J by 0 bases, leaving 15 bases between them. This CDR3 has 18 residues. Germline V gene data show CDR1 as KGHSH and CDR2 as LQKENI. The CDR3 coding sequence is TGTGCCAGCTCACCCAGGACAGCCCCCGACTCTGGGGCCAACGTCCTGACTTTC. This gives the protein CASSPRTAPDSGANVLTF.

The table lists this clonotype with many counts. The V call is TRBV5-1, the J call TRBJ1-1, with unresolved D. This CDR3 spans 14 amino acids. Trimming stripped 1 base from V and 1 base from J, with 8 bases between. Looked up from germline, CDR1 is SGHRS and CDR2 is YFSETQ. The CDR3 here is CASSLNRWNTEAFF. DNA of the CDR3: TGCGCCAGCAGCTTGAACCGCTGGAACACTGAAGCTTTCTTT.

This clonotype was picked up many times. The chain is built from TRBV11-2 and TRBJ2-7, with 7 bases that match TRBD1. V lost 4 bases, J lost 2 bases, and 11 bases stayed unmatched. CDR1 SGHAT and CDR2 FQNNGV come from the germline V gene. The length of the CDR3 is 16 residues. The DNA for the CDR3 is TGTGCCAGCAGCTCGCGTCGACAGGGTAAAACCTACGAGCAGTACTTC. Its protein product is CASSSRRQGKTYEQYF.

At least ten counts were recorded for this clonotype. The chain joins TRBV20-1 to TRBJ1-5, with TRBD1 identical over 7 bases. CDR1 is DFQATT, CDR2 SNEGSKA, per germline (reference sequence). V lost 2 bases, J lost 4 bases, and 8 bases stayed unmatched. CDR3 length equals 15 residues. CDR3 nucleotide sequence: TGCAGTGCTAGAAACAGGGGCAGTTATAATCAGCCCCAGCATTTT. Its translation: CSARNRGSYNQPQHF.

The sample holds many counts of this clonotype. The CDR3 DNA follows: TGTGCCAGCAGTGAATTGGGGGCCGCTAACTATGGCTACACCTTC. It codes for CASSELGAANYGYTF. The genes are TRBV6-1 and TRBJ1-2, with D possibly TRBD1 on 6 matching bases. The V end was cut by 2 bases, the J end by 0 bases, with 10 bases between. CDR3 length: 15 amino acids. Looked up from germline, CDR1 is MNHNS and CDR2 is SASEGT.

The chain carries TRBV25-1 and TRBJ1-1; D might be TRBD1 (5 bases). Looked up from germline, CDR1 is MGHDK and CDR2 is SYGVNS. The V and J ends lost 2 bases and 3 bases respectively, with 10 bases between them. The CDR3 spans 14 residues. CDR3 sequence: CASSEAMGDTEAFF. The CDR3 nucleotides read TGTGCCAGCAGTGAAGCGATGGGGGACACTGAAGCTTTCTTT.

The chain links TRBV7-9 to TRBJ2-5, with D perhaps TRBD2 (5 bases). CDR1 and CDR2 from the germline V gene are SEHNR and FQNEAQ (reference sequence). The CDR3 spans 15 residues. Trimming pared 5 bases from V and 2 bases from J, leaving 15 bases between. CDR3 nucleotide sequence: TGTGCCAGCAGCCGGAAAAACACGGGACAAGAGACCCAGTACTTC. Residues: CASSRKNTGQETQYF. Full variable domain (remainder filled in from reference TRBV7-9 and TRBJ2-5): DTGVSQNPRHKITKRGQNVTFRCDPISEHNRLYWYRQTLGQGPEFLTYFQNEAQLEKSRLLSDRFSAERPKGSFSTLEIQRTEQGDSAMYLCASSRKNTGQETQYFGPGTRLLVL.

This clonotype turned up a few times. J is TRBJ2-6 and V is TRBV3-1; 9 nucleotides align to TRBD1. This CDR3 is 22 amino acids long. The trim removed 0 bases at V and 1 base at J, leaving 16 bases unmatched. CDR1 and CDR2 (germline): LGHDT, YNNKEL (reference sequence). CDR3 residues: CASSQDQGRGGQGPSGANVLTF. The CDR3, as DNA: TGTGCCAGCAGCCAAGATCAGGGTCGAGGGGGACAGGGCCCTTCTGGGGCCAACGTCCTGACTTTC.